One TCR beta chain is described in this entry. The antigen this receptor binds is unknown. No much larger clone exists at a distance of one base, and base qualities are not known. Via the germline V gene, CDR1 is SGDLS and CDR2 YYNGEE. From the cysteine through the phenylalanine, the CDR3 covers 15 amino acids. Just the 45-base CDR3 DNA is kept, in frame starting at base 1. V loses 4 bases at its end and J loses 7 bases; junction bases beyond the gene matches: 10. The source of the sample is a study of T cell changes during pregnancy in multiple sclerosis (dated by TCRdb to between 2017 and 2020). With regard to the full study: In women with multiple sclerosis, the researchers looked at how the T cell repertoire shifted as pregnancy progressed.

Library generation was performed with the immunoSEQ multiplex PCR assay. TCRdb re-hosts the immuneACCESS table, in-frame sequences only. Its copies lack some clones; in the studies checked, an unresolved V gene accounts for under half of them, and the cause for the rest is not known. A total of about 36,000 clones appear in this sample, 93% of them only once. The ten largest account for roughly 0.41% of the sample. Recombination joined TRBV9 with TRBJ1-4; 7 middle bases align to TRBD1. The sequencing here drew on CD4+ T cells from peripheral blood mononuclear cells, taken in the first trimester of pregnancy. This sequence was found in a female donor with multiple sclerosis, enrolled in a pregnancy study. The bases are TGTGCCAGCAGCTTCCAGACAGGGTCGGGTGAAAAACTGTTTTTT. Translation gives CASSFQTGSGEKLFF.